The next 9 T cell receptor beta chains were all read from a single sample in a study of T cells after posttransplantation cyclophosphamide. The data were produced by immunoSEQ multiplex PCR, yet TCRdb's version contains in-frame clones alone and is incomplete. The table includes tens of thousands of clones, about 86% detected once. The sample taken for sequencing was PBMCs. The source of these receptors is a man aged 25 to 45 with a blood cancer, CMV-positive, and with a related stem cell donor.

Note on this clone: A read error may produce the germline difference seen at one junction end. The genes are TRBV7-7 and TRBJ2-7; a weak D match, TRBD1 (6 bases). The CDR3 sequence is 13 residues long. Germline V gives CDR1 SSHAT, CDR2 FNYEAQ (reference sequence). CDR3 in amino acids: CASSPGVGYEQYF. In DNA form, the CDR3 reads TGTGCTAGCAGCCCAGGGGTAGGCTACGAGCAGTACTTC.

V gene TRBV7-3 combines with J gene TRBJ2-3, with 7 bases fitting TRBD2. CDR3 size: 15 residues. The germline V gene encodes CDR1 SGHTA and CDR2 FQGTGA. V trimming: 4 bases; J trimming: 5 bases; junction bases outside the gene matches: 9. The CDR3 DNA reads as TGTGCCAGCAGCTCTAGCGGCCGCGGTATAGATACGCAGTATTTT. This sequence encodes CASSSSGRGIDTQYF.

The chain combines TRBV19 with TRBJ1-4; D remains ambiguous. The germline V gene has CDR1 LNHDA and CDR2 SQIVND (reference sequence). This CDR3 spans 16 amino acids. V was clipped by 3 bases and J by 9 bases, with 20 bases between them. DNA for the CDR3: TGTGCCAGTAGTATCGGCGGTGAGGTCGGTGCGAAAAAACTGTTTTTT. It encodes CASSIGGEVGAKKLFF. Drawing the rest from reference TRBV19 and TRBJ1-4, the complete variable domain is DGGITQSPKYLFRKEGQNVTLSCEQNLNHDAMYWYRQDPGQGLRLIYYSQIVNDFQKGDIAEGYSVSREKKESFPLTVTSAQKNPTAFYLCASSIGGEVGAKKLFFGSGTQLSVL.

The chain employs TRBV25-1 and TRBJ2-5; D is uncertain. The germline V gene has CDR1 MGHDK and CDR2 SYGVNS. V lost 3 bases and J lost 5, with 10 bases in between. The CDR3 has 13 amino acids. The CDR3 loop is CASSDYFLETQYF. The CDR3 nucleotides read TGTGCCAGCAGTGACTATTTTCTGGAGACCCAGTACTTC.

This chain uses TRBV29-1 with TRBJ1-2; perhaps TRBD1 as D (5 bases). The V and J ends lost 6 bases and 0 bases respectively, with 8 bases between them. The CDR3 has 12 amino acids. Germline V gives CDR1 SQVTM, CDR2 ANQGSEA. This CDR3 is CSVMTANYGYTF. CDR3 DNA sequence: TGCAGCGTCATGACAGCTAACTATGGCTACACCTTC.

CDR3 sequence: CSVRVGSGTQYF. CDR3 nucleotides: TGCAGCGTGAGGGTAGGCTCCGGGACCCAGTACTTC. This chain connects TRBV29-1 to TRBJ2-5, with D perhaps matching TRBD2 (5 bases). Germline CDR1 reads SQVTM; CDR2 reads ANQGSEA. The CDR3 runs 12 residues. The V end was cut by 6 bases, the J end by 7 bases, with 15 bases between.

The chain combines TRBV5-1 with TRBJ2-2; D is uncertain. This CDR3 region has 15 residues. Germline V gene lookup returns CDR1 SGHRS and CDR2 YFSETQ. The V end was cut by 4 bases, the J end by 3 bases, with 13 bases between. CDR3 nucleotide sequence: TGCGCCAGCAGCGGGCTGGCAGTGGACACCGGGGAGCTGTTTTTT. It specifies CASSGLAVDTGELFF.

The chain has TRBV6-4 and TRBJ2-3, with 11 nucleotides matching TRBD1. This CDR3 is 15 amino acids long. V was pared by 4 bases and J by 4 bases, with 4 bases of the junction left unmatched. CDR1 and CDR2 (germline): MRHNA, SNTAGT. The CDR3 is CASSVGTGGADTQYF. The CDR3 nucleotides read TGTGCCAGCAGTGTTGGGACAGGGGGTGCAGATACGCAGTATTTT.

V usage is TRBV5-1 and J usage is TRBJ2-1; D is ambiguous. The CDR3 contains 13 residues. The germline V and J ends were trimmed by 0 bases and 5 bases, with 6 bases remaining between them. Per the germline V gene, CDR1 is SGHRS and CDR2 is YFSETQ. CDR3 nucleotides: TGCGCCAGCAGCTTGGGAGTCGACAATGAGCAGTTCTTC. Translating it yields CASSLGVDNEQFF.